This record looks at one T cell receptor beta chain sequence and its context. Its antigen is not known. The entry originates in a study of T cell repertoires in cytomegalovirus infection. Notes on the study in general: The ex vivo response showed dominance by HLA-C-restricted CMV-specific TCR beta clonotypes.

TCRdb analysed the reads with MiXCR anew, one entry per CDR3 protein. Found here are hundreds of thousands of distinct CDR3 sequences, approximately 30% of them singletons; the top ten hold about an eighth. Trimming cost V 4 bases and J 1 base; bases outside gene matches: 2. Germline CDR1 SGHDT, CDR2 YYEEEE. The CDR3 spans 14 residues. The genes are TRBV5-6 and TRBJ2-1; 7 bases map to TRBD1. The receptor's source is a human donor in good health (CMV status not recorded). Some clones in this sample may be carry-over from other donors' samples. Sequenced material: cultured CD8+ T cells from PBMCs, taken from culture after CMV antigen stimulation. Written as DNA, the CDR3 is TGTGCCAGCAGCAGGGGGCGGTCCTACAATGAGCAGTTCTTC. It encodes CASSRGRSYNEQFF. The variable domain in full, with the rest retrieved from reference TRBV5-6 and TRBJ2-1, is DAGVTQSPTHLIKTRGQQVTLRCSPKSGHDTVSWYQQALGQGPQFIFQYYEEEERQRGNFPDRFSGHQFPNYSSELNVNALLLGDSALYLCASSRGRSYNEQFFGPGTRLTVL.